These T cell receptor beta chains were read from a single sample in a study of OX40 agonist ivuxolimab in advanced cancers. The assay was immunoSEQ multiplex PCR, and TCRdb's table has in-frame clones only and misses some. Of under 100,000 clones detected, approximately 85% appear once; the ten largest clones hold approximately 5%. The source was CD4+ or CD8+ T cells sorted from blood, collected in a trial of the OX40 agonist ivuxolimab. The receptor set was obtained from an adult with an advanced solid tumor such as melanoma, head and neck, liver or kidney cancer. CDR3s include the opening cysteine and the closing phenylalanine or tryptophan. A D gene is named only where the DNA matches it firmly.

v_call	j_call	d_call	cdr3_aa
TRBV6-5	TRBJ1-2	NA	CASSYDGQLGGYTF
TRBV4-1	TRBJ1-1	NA	CASSQEGLGMNTEAFF
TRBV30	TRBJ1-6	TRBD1	CAWILPGTGGAGLHF
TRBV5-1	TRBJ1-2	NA	CASSLSWGTNYGYTF
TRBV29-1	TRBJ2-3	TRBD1	CSVERQGRDTQYF
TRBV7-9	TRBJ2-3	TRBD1	CASSGQGGDTQYF
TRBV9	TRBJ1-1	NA	CASSVEGMGTGNTEAFF
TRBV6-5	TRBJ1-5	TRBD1	CASSYSTGTAPGPQHF
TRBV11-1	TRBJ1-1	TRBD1	CASSSPGGNTEAFF
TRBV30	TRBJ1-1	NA	CAWSSGSTEAFF
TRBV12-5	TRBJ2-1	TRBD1	CASGLPTGQGGHEQFF
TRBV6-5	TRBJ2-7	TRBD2	CASSYSITSGTYEQYF
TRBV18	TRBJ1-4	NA	CASSQDRATNEKLFF
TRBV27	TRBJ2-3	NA	CASSLGHSTDTQYF
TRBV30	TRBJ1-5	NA	CAWSRGGDSNQPQHF
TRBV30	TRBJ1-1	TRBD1	CAWRGRGPPWTEAFF
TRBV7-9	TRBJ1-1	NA	CASSPLGDFSEAFF
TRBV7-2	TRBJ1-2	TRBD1	CASSEGQGATYGYTF
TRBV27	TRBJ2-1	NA	CASSLKGPIYNEQFF
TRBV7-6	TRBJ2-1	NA	CASSLLGASSYNEQFF
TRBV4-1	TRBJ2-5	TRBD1	CASSQEGTGQETQYF
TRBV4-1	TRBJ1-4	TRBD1	CASSQEQGDGNEKLFF
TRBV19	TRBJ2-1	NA	CASSISSAYNEQFF
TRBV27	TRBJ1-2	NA	CASSLSPRTNYGYTF
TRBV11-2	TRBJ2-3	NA	CASYSGWGTDTQYF
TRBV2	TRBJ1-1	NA	CASSLGGENTEAFF
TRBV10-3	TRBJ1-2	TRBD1	CAINEDRGNYGYTF
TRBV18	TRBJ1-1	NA	CASSPEGVGTEAFF
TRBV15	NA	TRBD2	CATSRGLAGAYEQYF